Listed here are 29 T cell receptor beta chains from one sample, sequenced in a study of blood T cell repertoires in COVID-19. Clones were sequenced by immunoSEQ multiplex PCR, and TCRdb holds only the in-frame ones, with some missing. The data show a few hundred thousand clones, with roughly 89% seen just once and 3.5% to 4.5% held by the top ten. The sequencing sample was made of PBMCs or T cells enriched from blood (not recorded which). The source of these receptors is a woman under 30 with acute COVID-19.

This clone has a handful of counts. The CDR3 DNA sequence: TGCGCCAGCAGTGGTACAGGGGGCCCGCCCCAGCATTTT. Translation gives CASSGTGGPPQHF. The chain carries TRBV10-2 and TRBJ1-5; TRBD1 matches at 9 bases. Germline V lookup: CDR1 WSHSY, CDR2 SAAADI. The CDR3 loop spans 13 amino acids. Trimming at V came to 4 bases and at J to 9 bases, leaving 4 bases not matched to a gene.

A single count supports this clone. The chain is built from TRBV24-1 and TRBJ2-7, with 8 bases that match TRBD2. J gave up 12 bases and V 6 bases, and 9 bases lay outside the gene matches. Germline V gene data show CDR1 as KGHDR and CDR2 as SFDVKD. The CDR3 spans 12 residues. CDR3 sequence (DNA): TGTGCCACCAGTCCAGGCGGACTAGCCACGTACTTC. It encodes CATSPGGLATYF.

The chain has TRBV11-3 and TRBJ2-5; 9 bases are shared with TRBD1. This CDR3 is built from 17 residues. Trimming at V came to 5 bases and at J to 4 bases, leaving 14 bases not matched to a gene. Germline lookup yields CDR1 SGHNT and CDR2 YENEEA. Here the CDR3 DNA reads TGTGCCAGCAGCGTAACCCCGGGACAGGGTACTGGAGAGACCCAGTACTTC. Protein: CASSVTPGQGTGETQYF.

V is TRBV5-1 and J is TRBJ2-1, with unresolved D. Trimming stripped 1 base from V and 4 bases from J, with 18 bases between. There are 17 residues in the CDR3. Germline CDR1 SGHRS, CDR2 YFSETQ. Written as DNA, the CDR3 is TGCGCCAGCAGCTTGCTCCCCACTGAGGTAGTATACAATGAGCAGTTCTTC. This gives the protein CASSLLPTEVVYNEQFF.

The chain employs TRBV11-3 and TRBJ2-5; weak D call: TRBD1 (5 bases). Trimming cost V 2 bases and J 2 bases, with 15 bases left between them. Looked up from germline, CDR1 is SGHNT and CDR2 is YENEEA. This CDR3 is 16 amino acids long. The DNA of the CDR3 is TGTGCCAGCAGCTTATGGACATACAACCTACAAGAGACCCAGTACTTC. As protein: CASSLWTYNLQETQYF.

The V call is TRBV13, the J call TRBJ1-1; 11 positions agree with TRBD1. The CDR3 extends over 19 amino acids. Germline trimming cut 3 bases from V and 0 bases from J; bases unmatched to any gene: 12. Per the germline V gene, CDR1 is PRHDT and CDR2 is FYEKMQ (reference sequence). CDR3 in amino acids: CASSLGIPGQGVVNTEAFF. DNA for the CDR3: TGTGCCAGCAGCTTGGGAATTCCGGGACAGGGGGTAGTGAACACTGAAGCTTTCTTT.

The chain has TRBV28 and TRBJ1-2; 8 positions agree with TRBD1. Trimming took 6 bases from V and 2 from J; bases not matched to a gene: 14. The V gene's germline CDR1 is MDHEN and CDR2 SYDVKM. The CDR3 is 17 residues long. The DNA for the CDR3 is TGTGCCAGCAGACAGTTTAGGACAGGGACGGACAACTATGGCTACACCTTC. Protein: CASRQFRTGTDNYGYTF.

The chain employs TRBV5-5 and TRBJ2-7, with 12 bases identical to TRBD2. CDR3 length equals 16 residues. Unmatched junction bases numbered 3, after V lost 0 bases and J lost 2 bases. Germline-derived CDR1 and CDR2 are SGHKS and YYEKEE (reference sequence). The CDR3 nucleotides are TGTGCCAGCAGCTTGGGGACTAGCGGGATTACCTACGAGCAGTACTTC. Translation: CASSLGTSGITYEQYF. Supplemented by reference TRBV5-5 and TRBJ2-7, the full variable domain reads DAGVTQSPTHLIKTRGQQVTLRCSPISGHKSVSWYQQVLGQGPQFIFQYYEKEERGRGNFPDRFSARQFPNYSSELNVNALLLGDSALYLCASSLGTSGITYEQYFGPGTRLTVT.

The genes are TRBV20-1 and TRBJ1-2; D might be TRBD1 (5 bases). The CDR3 extends over 10 amino acids. V lost 3 bases and J lost 11, with 10 bases in between. Germline-derived CDR1 and CDR2 are DFQATT and SNEGSKA (reference sequence). In DNA, the CDR3 is TGCAGTGCTAGGGAAAACAGGTACACCTTC. Its translation is CSARENRYTF.

V is TRBV7-2 and J is TRBJ1-2; D call uncertain. Per the germline V gene, CDR1 is SGHTA and CDR2 is FQGNSA. The length of the CDR3 is 14 residues. V was clipped by 0 bases and J by 3 bases, with 8 bases between them. The CDR3 DNA reads as TGTGCCAGCAGCTTAGCGAGGGTTGACTATGGCTACACCTTC. It translates to CASSLARVDYGYTF.

The CDR3 DNA sequence: TGTGCCAGCAGCTCCCGTGATGGCTACACCTTC. The encoded protein is CASSSRDGYTF. J is TRBJ1-2 and V is TRBV5-6; D remains unclear. CDR1 and CDR2 from the germline V gene are SGHDT and YYEEEE. CDR3 length: 11 residues. Trimming cost V 3 bases and J 6 bases, with 6 bases left between them.

This clone has only a few counts. The genes are TRBV3-1 (or the pseudogene TRBV3-2) and TRBJ1-5, with D unresolved. Germline CDR1 reads LGHDT; CDR2 reads YNNKEL (reference sequence). V was trimmed by 1 base and J by 5 bases, leaving 6 bases between them. CDR3 length equals 13 residues. DNA for the CDR3: TGTGCCAGCAGCCAAGGGGCCGATCAGCCCCAGCATTTT. It specifies CASSQGADQPQHF.

The rearrangement uses TRBV9 and TRBJ2-1; a possible D gene is TRBD2 (6 bases). CDR1 SGDLS and CDR2 YYNGEE come from the germline V gene. This CDR3 has 16 residues. With 1 base removed from V and 7 bases from J, the gap between germline ends came to 18 bases. The CDR3 loop reads CASSVSGRDEGNEQFF. The CDR3 region has the DNA TGTGCCAGCAGCGTATCGGGGCGGGATGAGGGGAATGAGCAGTTCTTC. Combining the CDR3 with reference TRBV9 and TRBJ2-1 gives the whole variable domain DSGVTQTPKHLITATGQRVTLRCSPRSGDLSVYWYQQSLDQGLQFLIQYYNGEERAKGNILERFSAQQFPDLHSELNLSSLELGDSALYFCASSVSGRDEGNEQFFGPGTRLTVL.

The rearrangement links TRBV10-3 to TRBJ2-1; TRBD1 aligns across 9 bases. CDR1 and CDR2 (germline): ENHRY, SYGVKD. V lost 7 bases to trimming and J lost 9 bases; unmatched junction nucleotides: 16. CDR3 length equals 16 residues. CDR3 nucleotide sequence: TGTGCCATCACCCGGACAGGGGATTTCGGTGGCGGTGAGCAGTTCTTC. This encodes CAITRTGDFGGGEQFF.

This rearrangement joins TRBV19 to TRBJ2-4, with D maybe TRBD2 (5 bases). The CDR3 is made up of 14 amino acids. In germline, CDR1 is LNHDA, CDR2 SQIVND (reference sequence). The V gene lost 6 bases and the J gene lost 1 base, with 10 bases spanning the gap. The CDR3 region is CASRSPGAKNIQYF. The CDR3 coding sequence is TGTGCCAGTAGGTCGCCGGGGGCCAAAAACATTCAGTACTTC.

With respect to this clone: Germline and junction disagree at one end, which may indicate a read error. The chain joins TRBV7-7 to TRBJ2-5; 10 positions agree with TRBD1. Germline V gives CDR1 SSHAT, CDR2 FNYEAQ (reference sequence). There are 16 residues in the CDR3. The CDR3 DNA reads as TGTGCTAGCAGCTCAGGGGCCGGGACAGGGGCAGAGACCCAGTACTTC. Its translation is CASSSGAGTGAETQYF.

This rearrangement joins TRBV28 to TRBJ2-7, with D possibly matching TRBD1 (6 bases). This CDR3 comprises 14 residues. CDR1 is MDHEN and CDR2 is SYDVKM in the germline V gene. Trimming removed 6 bases at V and 5 bases at J, with 17 bases between. The CDR3 loop reads CASSPPRYRDEQYF. Written as DNA, the CDR3 is TGTGCCAGCAGCCCCCCTCGATACAGGGACGAGCAGTACTTC.

The chain couples TRBV11-2 to TRBJ2-7; 8 bases match TRBD1. The CDR3 loop spans 16 amino acids. V trimming: 5 bases; J trimming: 3 bases; junction bases outside the gene matches: 12. Germline lookup yields CDR1 SGHAT and CDR2 FQNNGV. CDR3 residues: CASSPRHRQGLYEQYF. As DNA, the CDR3 is TGTGCCAGCAGCCCAAGGCACCGACAGGGGCTCTACGAGCAGTACTTC.

Notes on this clone: The same CDR3 arises from other DNA sequences in this sample as well. The chain employs TRBV30 and TRBJ1-6; D unclear. Per germline, CDR1 GTSNPN and CDR2 SVGIG (reference sequence). The CDR3 is made up of 11 amino acids. With 4 bases removed from V and 7 bases from J, the gap between germline ends came to 5 bases. In DNA, the CDR3 is TGTGCCTGGACCCTCAATTCACCCCTCCACTTT. Translating gives CAWTLNSPLHF.

J is TRBJ1-2 and V is TRBV5-6; weak D call: TRBD1 (6 bases). This CDR3 has 15 amino acids. V dropped 4 bases and J dropped 5 bases, with 18 bases sitting between them. Germline V gives CDR1 SGHDT, CDR2 YYEEEE. The CDR3 spells CASSILGGRRYGYTF. The CDR3 DNA is TGTGCCAGCAGCATCCTCGGGGGGCGCAGGTATGGCTACACCTTC.

The V and J genes are TRBV6-1 and TRBJ2-7; 12 nucleotides line up with TRBD2. Germline assignment: CDR1 MNHNS and CDR2 SASEGT. The CDR3 has 16 amino acids. V dropped 4 bases and J dropped 2; count of bases not matched to a gene: 6. Here the CDR3 DNA reads TGTGCCAGCAGTGGACTGACTAGCGGGAGCCCCTACGAGCAGTACTTC. The encoded protein is CASSGLTSGSPYEQYF.

This clone was seen a few times. V usage is TRBV2 and J usage is TRBJ1-6; D uncertain. Trimming pared 4 bases from V and 0 bases from J, leaving 13 bases between. This CDR3 contains 17 residues. Per germline, CDR1 SNHLY and CDR2 FYNNEI. CDR3 loop: CASSGGGQSSYNSPLHF. The CDR3 coding sequence is TGTGCCAGCAGTGGAGGAGGGCAGAGCTCCTATAATTCACCCCTCCACTTT.

This chain joins TRBV6-1 and TRBJ1-3, with a weak D call TRBD1 (5 bases). There are 15 residues in the CDR3. The V gene's germline CDR1 is MNHNS and CDR2 SASEGT. Between the trimmed V and J ends, which lost 0 bases and 0 bases, there was a span of 6 bases. The CDR3 region is CASSEAQGSGNTIYF. The CDR3 DNA reads TGTGCCAGCAGTGAAGCCCAGGGCTCTGGAAACACCATATATTTT.

The chain couples TRBV5-8 to TRBJ2-7; 8 positions agree with TRBD2. The CDR3 covers 15 residues. Trimming took 5 bases from V and 6 from J; bases not matched to a gene: 13. Germline V CDR1 and CDR2: SGHTS, YDEGEE. The CDR3 loop reads CASRWSAGGVGEQYF. DNA for the CDR3: TGTGCCAGCAGATGGTCGGCGGGAGGAGTAGGCGAGCAGTACTTC.

This clone was found a few times. The rearrangement joins TRBV11-2 to TRBJ1-2; TRBD1 is a possible D gene (6 bases). This CDR3 is 14 amino acids long. V was cut by 2 bases and J by 11 bases, with 18 bases left in between. The germline V gene encodes CDR1 SGHAT and CDR2 FQNNGV. The CDR3 here is CASSLPQRGGGYTF. CDR3 nucleotides: TGTGCCAGCAGCTTACCCCAGCGGGGGGGCGGTTACACCTTC.

Comment on this clone: Other DNA variants within this sample encode the same CDR3. J is TRBJ1-2 and V is TRBV28, with 10 nucleotides matching TRBD1. J lost 5 bases, V lost 5 bases, and 8 bases had no gene match. The CDR3 sequence is 15 residues long. From germline, CDR1 is MDHEN and CDR2 SYDVKM. As DNA, the CDR3 is TGTGCCAGCAGTCCCCCGCCGGGACAGGGGTATGGCTACACCTTC. Amino acid sequence: CASSPPPGQGYGYTF.

This sequence joins TRBV4-1 and TRBJ2-3, with 10 bases fitting TRBD2. The germline V gene has CDR1 MGHRA and CDR2 YSYEKL. The V and J ends lost 3 bases and 6 bases, in that order; junction bases with no gene match: 3. The CDR3 is 14 amino acids. CDR3 sequence reads: CASSHSGRPDTQYF. CDR3 bases: TGCGCCAGCAGCCATAGCGGGAGGCCCGATACGCAGTATTTT.

The rearrangement links TRBV6-6 to TRBJ1-1; no clear D gene. The V gene lost 7 bases and the J gene lost 6 bases, with 6 bases spanning the gap. The CDR3 has 10 amino acids. Germline V gene sequence: CDR1 MNHNY, CDR2 SVGAGI (reference sequence). For the CDR3, the DNA is TGTGCCAGCATCGGAGCTGAAGCTTTCTTT. This translates into CASIGAEAFF.

The chain has TRBV30 and TRBJ1-2; D possibly corresponds to TRBD1 (5 bases). The V gene's germline CDR1 is GTSNPN and CDR2 SVGIG (reference sequence). The V end was cut by 4 bases, the J end by 7 bases, with 10 bases between. The CDR3 consists of 11 residues. The CDR3 loop is CAWTGRGGYTF. CDR3 in DNA: TGTGCCTGGACCGGGAGGGGTGGCTACACCTTC. Drawing the rest from reference TRBV30 and TRBJ1-2, the complete variable domain is SQTIHQWPATLVQPVGSPLSLECTVEGTSNPNLYWYRQAAGRGLQLLFYSVGIGQISSEVPQNLSASRPQDRQFILSSKKLLLSDSGFYLCAWTGRGGYTFGSGTRLTVV.